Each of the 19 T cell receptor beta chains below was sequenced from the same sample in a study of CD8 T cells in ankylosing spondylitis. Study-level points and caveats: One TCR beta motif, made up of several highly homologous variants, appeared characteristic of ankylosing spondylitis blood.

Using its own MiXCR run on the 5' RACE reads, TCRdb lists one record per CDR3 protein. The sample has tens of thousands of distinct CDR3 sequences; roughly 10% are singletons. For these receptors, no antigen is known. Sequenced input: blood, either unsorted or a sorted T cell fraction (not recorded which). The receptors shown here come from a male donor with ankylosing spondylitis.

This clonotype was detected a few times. CDR3 in DNA: TGTGCCAGCAGCTTGGCAGTAACCAATTCACCCCTCCACTTT. Translating gives CASSLAVTNSPLHF. The gene calls are TRBV5-4 and TRBJ1-6, with unresolved D. Germline CDR1 reads SGHNT; CDR2 reads YYREEE (reference sequence). CDR3 length: 14 amino acids. With 0 bases removed from V and 7 bases from J, the gap between germline ends came to 8 bases.

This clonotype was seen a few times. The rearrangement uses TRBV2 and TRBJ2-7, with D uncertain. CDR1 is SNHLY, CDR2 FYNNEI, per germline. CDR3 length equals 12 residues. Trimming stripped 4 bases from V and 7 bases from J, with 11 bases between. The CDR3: CASSGATWEQYF. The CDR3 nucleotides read TGTGCCAGCAGTGGGGCCACCTGGGAGCAGTACTTC.

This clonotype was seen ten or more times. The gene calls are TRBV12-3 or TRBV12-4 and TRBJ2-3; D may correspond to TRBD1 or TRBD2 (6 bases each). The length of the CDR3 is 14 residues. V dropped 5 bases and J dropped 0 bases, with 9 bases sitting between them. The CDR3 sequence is CASSRGPSTDTQYF. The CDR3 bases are TGTGCCAGCAGTCGGGGGCCTAGCACAGATACGCAGTATTTT.

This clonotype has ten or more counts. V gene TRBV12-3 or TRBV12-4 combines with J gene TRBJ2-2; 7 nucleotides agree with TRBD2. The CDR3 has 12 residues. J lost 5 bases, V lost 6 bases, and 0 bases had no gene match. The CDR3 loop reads CASRGGTGELFF. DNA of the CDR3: TGTGCCAGCAGGGGGGGGACCGGGGAGCTGTTTTTT.

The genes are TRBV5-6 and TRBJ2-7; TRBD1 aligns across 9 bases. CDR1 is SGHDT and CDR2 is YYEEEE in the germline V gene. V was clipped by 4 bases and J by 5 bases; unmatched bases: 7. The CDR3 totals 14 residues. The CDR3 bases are TGTGCCAGCAGCCCGGGGACAGGGATTCACGAGCAGTACTTC. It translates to CASSPGTGIHEQYF.

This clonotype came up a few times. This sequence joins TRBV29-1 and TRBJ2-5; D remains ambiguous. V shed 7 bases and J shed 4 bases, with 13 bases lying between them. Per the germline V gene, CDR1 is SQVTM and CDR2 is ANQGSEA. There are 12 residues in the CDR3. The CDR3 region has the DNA TGCAGCGGGACGGACCCTCCAGAGACCCAGTACTTC. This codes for CSGTDPPETQYF.

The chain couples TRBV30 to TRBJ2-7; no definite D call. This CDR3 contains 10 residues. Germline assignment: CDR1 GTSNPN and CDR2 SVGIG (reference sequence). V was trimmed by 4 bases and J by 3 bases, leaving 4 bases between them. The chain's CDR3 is CAWKVYEQYF. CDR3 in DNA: TGTGCCTGGAAGGTCTACGAGCAGTACTTC.

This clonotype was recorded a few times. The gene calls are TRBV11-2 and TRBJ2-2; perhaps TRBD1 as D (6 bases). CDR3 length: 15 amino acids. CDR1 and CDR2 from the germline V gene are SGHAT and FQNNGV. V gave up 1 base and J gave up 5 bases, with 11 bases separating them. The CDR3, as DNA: TGTGCCAGCAGCTTAGCTGCAGGGGCAACCGGGGAGCTGTTTTTT. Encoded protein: CASSLAAGATGELFF.

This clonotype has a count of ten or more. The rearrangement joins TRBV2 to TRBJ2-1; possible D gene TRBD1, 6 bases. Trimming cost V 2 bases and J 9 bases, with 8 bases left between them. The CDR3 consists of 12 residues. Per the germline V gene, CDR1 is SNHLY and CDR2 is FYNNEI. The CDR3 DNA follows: TGTGCCAGCAGTGAATTCAGGGGTGAGCAGTTCTTC. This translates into CASSEFRGEQFF.

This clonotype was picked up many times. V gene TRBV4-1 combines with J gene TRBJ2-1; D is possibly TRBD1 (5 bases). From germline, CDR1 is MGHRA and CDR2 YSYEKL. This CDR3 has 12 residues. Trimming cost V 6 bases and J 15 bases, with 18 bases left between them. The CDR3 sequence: CASSLNGAFRFF. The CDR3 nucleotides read TGCGCCAGCAGTCTGAATGGGGCGTTTCGGTTCTTC.

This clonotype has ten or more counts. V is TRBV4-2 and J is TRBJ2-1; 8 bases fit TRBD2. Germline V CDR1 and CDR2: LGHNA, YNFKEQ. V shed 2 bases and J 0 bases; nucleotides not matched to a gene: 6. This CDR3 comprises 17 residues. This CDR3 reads CASSQRASGSSYNEQFF. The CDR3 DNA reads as TGTGCCAGCAGCCAAAGGGCTAGCGGGTCCTCCTACAATGAGCAGTTCTTC.

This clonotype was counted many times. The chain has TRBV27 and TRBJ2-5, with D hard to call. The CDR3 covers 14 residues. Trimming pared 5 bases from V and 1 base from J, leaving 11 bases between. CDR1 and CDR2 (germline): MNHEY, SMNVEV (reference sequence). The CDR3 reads CASSPTTFQETQYF. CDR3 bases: TGTGCCAGCAGTCCTACTACTTTCCAAGAGACCCAGTACTTC.

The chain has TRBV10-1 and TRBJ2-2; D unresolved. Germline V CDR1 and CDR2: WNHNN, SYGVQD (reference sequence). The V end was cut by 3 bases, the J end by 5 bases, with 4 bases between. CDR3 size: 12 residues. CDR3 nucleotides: TGCGCCAGCAGTGATTCAACCGGGGAGCTGTTTTTT. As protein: CASSDSTGELFF.

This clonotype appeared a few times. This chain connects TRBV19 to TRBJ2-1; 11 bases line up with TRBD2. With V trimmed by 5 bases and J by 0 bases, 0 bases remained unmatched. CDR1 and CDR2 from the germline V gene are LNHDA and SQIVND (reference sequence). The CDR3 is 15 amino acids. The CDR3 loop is CASSLAGGSYNEQFF. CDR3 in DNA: TGTGCCAGTAGTCTAGCGGGAGGCTCCTACAATGAGCAGTTCTTC.

CDR3 in amino acids: CAWSWGQGLNEQFF. CDR3 DNA sequence: TGTGCCTGGAGTTGGGGACAGGGATTGAATGAGCAGTTCTTC. The chain links TRBV30 to TRBJ2-1; 9 bases are shared with TRBD1. V lost 2 bases, J lost 7 bases, and 6 bases stayed unmatched. CDR1 GTSNPN and CDR2 SVGIG come from the germline V gene (reference sequence). The CDR3 is 14 residues long. The full variable domain, with the rest looked up from reference TRBV30 and TRBJ2-1, is SQTIHQWPATLVQPVGSPLSLECTVEGTSNPNLYWYRQAAGRGLQLLFYSVGIGQISSEVPQNLSASRPQDRQFILSSKKLLLSDSGFYLCAWSWGQGLNEQFFGPGTRLTVL.

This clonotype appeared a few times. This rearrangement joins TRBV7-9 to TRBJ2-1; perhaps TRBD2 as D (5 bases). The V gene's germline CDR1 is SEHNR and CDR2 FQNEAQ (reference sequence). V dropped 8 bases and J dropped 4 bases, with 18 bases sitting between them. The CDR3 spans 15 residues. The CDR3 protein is CASEVSGILYNEQFF. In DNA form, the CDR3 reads TGTGCCAGCGAGGTATCCGGGATTTTGTACAATGAGCAGTTCTTC.

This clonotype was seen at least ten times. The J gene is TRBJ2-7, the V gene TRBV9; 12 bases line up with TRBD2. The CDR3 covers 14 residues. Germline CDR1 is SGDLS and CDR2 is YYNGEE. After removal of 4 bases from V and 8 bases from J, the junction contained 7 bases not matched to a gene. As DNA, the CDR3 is TGTGCCAGCAGCCCAGGACTAGCGGGATTTCAGCAGTACTTC. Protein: CASSPGLAGFQQYF.

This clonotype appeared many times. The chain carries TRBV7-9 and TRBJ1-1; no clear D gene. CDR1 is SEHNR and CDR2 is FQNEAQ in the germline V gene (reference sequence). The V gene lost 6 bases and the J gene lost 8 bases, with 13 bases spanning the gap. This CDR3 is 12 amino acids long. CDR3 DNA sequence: TGTGCCAGCAGAACAGTAATCTCCGAAGCTTTCTTT. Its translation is CASRTVISEAFF.

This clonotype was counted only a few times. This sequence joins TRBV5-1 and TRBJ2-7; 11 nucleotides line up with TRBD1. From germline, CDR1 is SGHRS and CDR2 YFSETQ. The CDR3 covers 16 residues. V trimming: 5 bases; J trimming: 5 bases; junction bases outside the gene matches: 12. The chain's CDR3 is CASRPWTGGDYDEQYV. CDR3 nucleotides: TGCGCCAGCAGACCCTGGACAGGGGGCGACTACGACGAGCAGTACGTC.